A selection of T cell receptor beta chains follows, all from one sample in a study of response to subunit inactivated influenza vaccine. Via MiXCR, TCRdb re-called the RT-PCR reads, giving one row per CDR3 protein. The repertoire includes 300,000 to 350,000 distinct CDR3 sequences, 20% to 25% of them detected once, and 10% sits in the top ten. Here the sequenced sample was PBMCs from blood, taken 21 months after vaccination. The receptors originated from a man aged 50-75 years who received an inactivated influenza vaccine. The CDR3 runs from the conserved cysteine through the conserved F or W. Each record gives: clone size, V gene, D gene, J gene, CDR3 DNA, CDR3 protein. D genes are given only for firm matches. Expanded clones are given a class, and other clones once, few, many or no size at all.

>.|TRBV7-9|.|TRBJ1-1
TGTGCCAGCAGCTTTCGCGCCGGCAGGGCGTTGAACACTGAAGCTTTCTTT
CASSFRAGRALNTEAFF
>few|TRBV29-1|TRBD2|TRBJ2-3
TGCAGCGTCCCGGTGACCGGACTAGCGGGAGTTCCAGATACGCAGTATTTT
CSVPVTGLAGVPDTQYF
>.|TRBV12-3/TRBV12-4|TRBD2|TRBJ2-5
TGTGCCAGCAGTTTAAGTAGCGGGGCAGAGACCCAGTACTTC
CASSLSSGAETQYF
>many|TRBV12-3/TRBV12-4|.|TRBJ1-4
TGTGCCAGCAGTAGCCGGGGGCTGGGGGATGAAAAACTGTTTTTT
CASSSRGLGDEKLFF
>.|TRBV20-1|.|TRBJ1-2
TGCAGTGCTAGGGCGCGGGAAGCTAACTATGGCTACACCTTC
CSARAREANYGYTF
>.|TRBV29-1|.|TRBJ1-2
TGCAGCGTTGAAGCGCTGGGGGTGGGGATTGGTGGCTACACCTTC
CSVEALGVGIGGYTF
>many|TRBV20-1|.|TRBJ1-5
TGCAGTGCCCCATCTCAGATGGGCAATCAGCCCCAGCATTTT
CSAPSQMGNQPQHF
>few|TRBV7-9|.|TRBJ1-3
TGTGCCAGCAATGGTGGAAACACCATATATTTT
CASNGGNTIYF
>few|TRBV11-2|.|TRBJ1-2
TGTGCCAGCAGCTCGGGACCTGTTGGTGGCTACACCTTC
CASSSGPVGGYTF
>many|TRBV20-1|.|TRBJ1-4
TGCAGTGCTAGGAGAGTAGGAGCTAATGAAAAACTGTTTTTT
CSARRVGANEKLFF
>many|TRBV10-3|.|TRBJ1-2
TGTGCCATCAGTGAGTCGGGGGGGCCTGGCTACACCTTC
CAISESGGPGYTF
>few|TRBV20-1|TRBD1|TRBJ1-2
TGCAGTGCTAGGACCAGGGGACAGGGGGCACGCGGCTACACCTTC
CSARTRGQGARGYTF
>many|TRBV6-5|.|TRBJ1-5
TGTGCCAGCAGTTACTCGCGGGGACAGCCCCAGCATTTT
CASSYSRGQPQHF
>few|TRBV3-1|.|TRBJ2-5
TGTGCCAGCAGCCAAGATTGGACCTTGTACCAAGAGACCCAGTACTTC
CASSQDWTLYQETQYF
>few|TRBV4-1|.|TRBJ1-2
TGCGCCAGCAGCCAAGATATGGGGGGATCGCTTCATGGCTACACCTTC
CASSQDMGGSLHGYTF
>.|TRBV5-5|TRBD1|TRBJ1-1
TGTGCCAGCAGCGCTTCTACGACAGGGGGAACTGAAGCTTTCTTT
CASSASTTGGTEAFF
>few|TRBV6-2/TRBV6-3|.|TRBJ1-2
TGTGCCAGCAGTCCGGGCCTGGCCTCTTTTTTCTATGGCTACACCTTC
CASSPGLASFFYGYTF
>few|TRBV4-2|TRBD2|TRBJ2-1
TGTGCCAGCAGCCAGTTAGCGGGAGTTGTTAATGAGCAGTTCTTC
CASSQLAGVVNEQFF
>few|TRBV10-3|TRBD2|TRBJ2-3
TGTGCCATCAGCCCCGGGGTAGCGGGTGTCACAGATACGCAGTATTTT
CAISPGVAGVTDTQYF
>few|TRBV5-1|.|TRBJ2-1
TGCGCCAGCAGCGATCACCCAGGAAAGGTGGGCCTCTTC
CASSDHPGKVGLF
>few|TRBV4-3|.|TRBJ1-5
TGCGCCAGCAGCCCTACGTGGCAGGGAATTCAGCCCCAGCATTTT
CASSPTWQGIQPQHF
>few|TRBV5-1|.|TRBJ2-7
TGCGCCAGTCGAGATGGACGGGACTCCTACGAGCAGTACTTC
CASRDGRDSYEQYF
>many|TRBV12-3/TRBV12-4|TRBD1|TRBJ1-6
TGTGCCAGCAGCGGACAGGGAGTGGGTAATTCACCCCTCCACTTT
CASSGQGVGNSPLHF
>few|TRBV7-8|.|TRBJ2-3
TGTGCCAGCAGCTTAATCGTTACGCAGTATTTT
CASSLIVTQYF
>few|TRBV28|.|TRBJ1-4
TGTGCCAGCAGTCCCGGGACTTCTAGGAGGGAAAAACTGTTTTTT
CASSPGTSRREKLFF
>few|TRBV12-3/TRBV12-4|TRBD1|TRBJ1-2
TGTGCCAGCAGTTGGACAGGGAGGGAGGGCTACACCTTC
CASSWTGREGYTF
>few|TRBV20-1|TRBD2|TRBJ2-7
TGCAGTGCTAGTTTACCGGGACTAGCGGGCTACGAGCAGTACTTC
CSASLPGLAGYEQYF
>.|TRBV6-1|.|TRBJ1-2
TGTGCCAGCAGTAAACCGACGGTAGATGGCTACACCTTC
CASSKPTVDGYTF
>few|TRBV5-6|TRBD2|TRBJ2-2
TGTGCCAGCAGCATACTACTACCGGGACTAGCGGGAGGATCCGACACCGGGGAGCTGTTTTTT
CASSILLPGLAGGSDTGELFF
>few|TRBV20-1|.|TRBJ1-6
TGCAGTGCTAGCCCGCTGGGAGATTCACCCCTCCACTTT
CSASPLGDSPLHF
>few|TRBV5-1|TRBD1|TRBJ1-1
TGCGCCAGCAGCTTGGCGCAGGGGGCTTGGACTGAAGCTTTCTTT
CASSLAQGAWTEAFF
>.|TRBV6-1|.|TRBJ1-1
TGTGCCAGCAGCTGGACTGCCCAGAGGACTGAAGCTTTCTTT
CASSWTAQRTEAFF
>.|TRBV20-1|TRBD2|TRBJ2-1
TGCAGTGCTAGGGGGGGGGAGACTCCCTCCTACAATGAGCAGTTCTTC
CSARGGETPSYNEQFF
>few|TRBV5-1|.|TRBJ1-5
TGCGCCAGCAGCGCCGATCCAGGGGTTAGCAATCAGCCCCAGCATTTT
CASSADPGVSNQPQHF
>few|TRBV28|.|TRBJ2-7
TGTGCCAGCAGTTCGGAACCATACGAGCAGTACTTC
CASSSEPYEQYF
>few|TRBV6-1|.|TRBJ1-4
TGTGCCAGCACCGTGGGGATTAATGAAAAACTGTTTTTT
CASTVGINEKLFF
>few|TRBV3-1|.|TRBJ2-1
TGTGCCAGCACCGGGACCACGGTGCAGTTCTTC
CASTGTTVQFF
>.|TRBV12-3/TRBV12-4|.|TRBJ1-5
TGTGCCAGCAGTTTAATGTGGTCGGCAGATAGCAATCAGCCCCAGCATTTT
CASSLMWSADSNQPQHF
>few|TRBV12-3/TRBV12-4|TRBD2|TRBJ2-7
TGTGCCAGCAACACCGGGCGGACTAGCGGGAGTGAGCAGTACTTC
CASNTGRTSGSEQYF
>.|TRBV18|.|TRBJ2-5
TGTGCCAGCTCACCCTCCGTCTCGGGCCCCCAAAGAGGAGCCCAGTACTTC
CASSPSVSGPQRGAQYF
>few|TRBV15|.|TRBJ2-1
TGTGCCACCAGCAGAGATTTTGTTAGCTCCTACAATGAGCAGTTCTTC
CATSRDFVSSYNEQFF
>.|TRBV11-3|.|TRBJ2-5
TGTGCCAGCAGCTTGGCGTACCAAGAGACCCAGTACTTC
CASSLAYQETQYF
>many|TRBV5-1|TRBD1|TRBJ1-1
TGCGCCAGCAGCCAGGGACAGGGGGGGCGGAACACTGAAGCTTTCTTT
CASSQGQGGRNTEAFF
>few|TRBV6-1|TRBD1|TRBJ1-6
TGTGCCAGCACCTATGGGAGACAGGGAAGATCACCCCTCCACTTT
CASTYGRQGRSPLHF
>.|TRBV6-1|.|TRBJ1-2
TGTGCCAGCAGATCAGCCGGGGACAAAGGGTCGGGCGGCTACACCTTC
CASRSAGDKGSGGYTF